The sequence of this T cell receptor (beta chain) was determined in a study of blood T cells in healthy people across ages. Broader study findings: Total diversity from one million sequenced T cells was likely underestimated. The study found more naive CD4+ cells and higher diversity in long-lived than aged donors. Roughly linearly, TCR beta diversity per million T cells fell as age increased.

In regard to this clonotype: The antigen is not known.

Primed by a sample-barcoded 5' primer and a J-beta primer mix, a second PCR proceeded for about 7 to 12 cycles. TCRdb reprocessed the 5' RACE reads with MiXCR, giving one entry per CDR3 protein. Among almost 800,000 distinct CDR3 sequences, about 62% were seen once, and the ten largest hold 20% to 25%. The CDR3 is made up of 13 amino acids. Trimming removed 8 bases at V and 1 base at J, with 10 bases between. CDR1 and CDR2 (germline): SEHNR, FQNEAQ (reference sequence). The origin of this receptor is a man under 40 in good health. The source material was blood. The chain employs TRBV7-9 and TRBJ2-3; possibly TRBD2 for D (6 bases). CDR3 loop: CASRGKRTDTQYF. The CDR3 nucleotides are TGTGCCAGCCGGGGGAAGCGCACAGATACGCAGTATTTT.